This T cell receptor beta chain appears in the sequencing data of a study of CD8 T cells in ankylosing spondylitis. Trimming shortened V by 8 bases and J by 5 bases, and 15 bases separated the two germline ends. CDR3 length equals 13 residues. Germline V gives CDR1 SGHTA, CDR2 FQGNSA. TCRdb processed the 5' RACE reads anew with MiXCR; each CDR3 protein has one entry. The sample has under 300,000 distinct CDR3 sequences; roughly a tenth are singletons. This TCR was recovered from a male donor with ankylosing spondylitis or in good health (not recorded which). The sequencing input was blood, either unsorted or a sorted T cell fraction (not recorded which). The gene calls are TRBV7-2 and TRBJ1-2; D is undetermined. In nucleotides, the CDR3 is TGTGCCAGCCCGCGGGATCTCTCTTATGGCTACACCTTC. Translated: CASPRDLSYGYTF.